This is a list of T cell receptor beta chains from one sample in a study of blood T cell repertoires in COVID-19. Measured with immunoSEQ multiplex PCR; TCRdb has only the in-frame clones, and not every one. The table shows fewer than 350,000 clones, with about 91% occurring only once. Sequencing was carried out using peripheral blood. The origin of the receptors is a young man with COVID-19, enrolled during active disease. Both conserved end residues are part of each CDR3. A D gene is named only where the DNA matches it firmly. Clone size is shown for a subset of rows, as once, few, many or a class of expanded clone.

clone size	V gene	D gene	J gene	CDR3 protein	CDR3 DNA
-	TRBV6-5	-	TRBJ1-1	CATQLGGGNTEAFF	TGTGCCACCCAGCTTGGGGGGGGGAACACTGAAGCTTTCTTT
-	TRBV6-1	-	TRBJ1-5	CASSEVGRVLEPQHF	TGTGCCAGCAGTGAAGTCGGCCGGGTTCTTGAGCCCCAGCATTTT
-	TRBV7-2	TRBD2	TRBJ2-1	CASSPLGLAGAEQFF	TGTGCCAGCAGCCCCTTGGGACTAGCGGGGGCCGAGCAGTTCTTC
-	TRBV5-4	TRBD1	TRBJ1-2	CASSFTDRATYGYTF	TGTGCCAGCAGCTTTACGGACAGGGCTACCTATGGCTACACCTTC
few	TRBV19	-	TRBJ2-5	CASSIPGRGGETQYF	TGTGCCAGTAGTATTCCAGGGCGAGGGGGTGAGACCCAGTACTTC
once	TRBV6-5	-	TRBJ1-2	CASSQYSYGYTF	TGTGCCAGCAGCCAGTACAGCTATGGCTACACCTTC
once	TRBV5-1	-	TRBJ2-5	CASSPHRDNQETQYF	TGCGCCAGCAGCCCCCACCGGGACAACCAAGAGACCCAGTACTTC
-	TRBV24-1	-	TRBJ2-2	CATSDRQPRRGNTGELFF	TGTGCCACCAGTGATCGACAGCCCAGAAGAGGGAACACCGGGGAGCTGTTTTTT
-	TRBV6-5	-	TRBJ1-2	CASSYHRGGYTF	TGTGCCAGCAGTTACCACCGGGGGGGCTACACCTTC
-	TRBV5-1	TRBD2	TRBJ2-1	CASSFGLAGGYNEQFF	TGCGCCAGCAGCTTTGGACTAGCGGGGGGATACAATGAGCAGTTCTTC
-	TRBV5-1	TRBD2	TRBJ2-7	CASSFSFSGGPLRDRKYF	TGCGCCAGCAGCTTTAGCTTTAGCGGGGGCCCTCTAAGAGACCGTAAGTACTTC
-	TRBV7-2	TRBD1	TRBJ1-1	CASSPHGQGPEAFF	TGTGCCAGCAGCCCGCACGGACAGGGCCCTGAAGCTTTCTTT
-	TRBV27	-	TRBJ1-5	CASSLWTGNQPQHF	TGTGCCAGCAGTTTATGGACGGGGAATCAGCCCCAGCATTTT
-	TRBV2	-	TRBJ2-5	CASRGGQQETQYF	TGTGCCAGCAGGGGGGGACAGCAAGAGACCCAGTACTTC
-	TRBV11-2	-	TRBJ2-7	CASSLDYSLSYEQYF	TGTGCCAGCAGCTTAGATTACAGCCTATCCTACGAGCAGTACTTC
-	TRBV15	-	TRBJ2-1	CATSRDLGAQDEQFF	TGTGCCACCAGCAGAGATTTAGGGGCCCAGGATGAGCAGTTCTTC
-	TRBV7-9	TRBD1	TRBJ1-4	CASRGTGINEKLFF	TGTGCCAGCAGAGGGACAGGCATAAATGAAAAACTGTTTTTT
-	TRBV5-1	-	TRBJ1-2	CASSSQGSGYGYTF	TGCGCCAGCAGCTCCCAGGGTAGTGGCTATGGCTACACCTTC
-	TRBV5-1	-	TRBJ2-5	CASSLAGELGETQYF	TGCGCCAGCAGCTTGGCCGGAGAGCTTGGAGAGACCCAGTACTTC
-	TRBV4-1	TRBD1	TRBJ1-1	CASSLIPGQITEAFF	TGCGCCAGCAGCCTCATACCGGGACAGATCACTGAAGCTTTCTTT
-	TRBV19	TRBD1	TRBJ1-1	CASSIAGGSRGTEAFF	TGTGCCAGTAGTATAGCAGGGGGGTCTCGGGGGACTGAAGCTTTCTTT
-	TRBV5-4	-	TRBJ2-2	CASSLLGRMPTGELFF	TGTGCCAGCAGCCTCCTTGGGAGGATGCCCACCGGGGAGCTGTTTTTT
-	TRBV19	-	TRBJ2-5	CASSLGLRETQYF	TGTGCCAGTAGTTTGGGACTTAGGGAGACCCAGTACTTC
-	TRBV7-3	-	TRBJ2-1	CASSLREDGNEQFF	TGTGCCAGCAGCTTAAGGGAGGATGGGAATGAGCAGTTCTTC
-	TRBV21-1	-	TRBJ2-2	CASSGRWTGAYSNVDLNTGELFF	TGTGCCAGCAGCGGCCGTTGGACAGGGGCCTATTCGAACGTAGATCTGAACACCGGGGAGCTGTTTTTT
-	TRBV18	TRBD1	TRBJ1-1	CASSLRTGQTTEAFF	TGTGCCAGCTCACTTAGGACAGGGCAAACGACTGAAGCTTTCTTT
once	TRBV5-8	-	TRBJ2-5	CASSLVRPQQETQYF	TGTGCCAGCAGCTTGGTGAGGCCTCAGCAAGAGACCCAGTACTTC
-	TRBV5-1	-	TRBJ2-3	CASSLRGGDGTDTQYF	TGCGCCAGCAGCCTACGCGGAGGGGACGGTACAGATACGCAGTATTTT
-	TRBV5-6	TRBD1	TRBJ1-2	CASSLWTGGTRYGYTF	TGTGCCAGCAGCCTCTGGACAGGGGGGACTAGGTATGGCTACACCTTC
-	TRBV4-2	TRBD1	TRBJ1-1	CASSQDGARQGNTEAFF	TGTGCCAGCAGCCAAGATGGGGCTCGACAGGGGAACACTGAAGCTTTCTTT
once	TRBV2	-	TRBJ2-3	CASSERRGQTDTQYF	TGTGCCAGCAGTGAACGCAGGGGTCAGACAGATACGCAGTATTTT
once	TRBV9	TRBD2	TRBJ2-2	CASSVEASGTDGELFF	TGTGCCAGCAGCGTAGAGGCTAGCGGGACCGACGGGGAGCTGTTTTTT
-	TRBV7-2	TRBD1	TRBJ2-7	CASSLVGGTGGNEQYF	TGTGCCAGCAGCTTAGTTGGCGGGACAGGGGGCAACGAGCAGTACTTC
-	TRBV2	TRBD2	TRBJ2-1	CASSLLGLAVNNEQFF	TGTGCCAGCAGTCTTTTGGGACTAGCCGTAAACAATGAGCAGTTCTTC
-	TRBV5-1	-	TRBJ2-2	CASGGRSGETGELFF	TGCGCCAGCGGGGGACGTTCGGGGGAAACCGGGGAGCTGTTTTTT
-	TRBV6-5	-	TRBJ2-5	CASSYSFRGQGETQYF	TGTGCCAGCAGTTACTCGTTCCGAGGACAAGGAGAGACCCAGTACTTC
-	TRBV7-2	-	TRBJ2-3	CASSLSPSTDTQYF	TGTGCCAGCAGCCTGAGCCCTAGCACAGATACGCAGTATTTT
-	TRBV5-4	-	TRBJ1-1	CASSFSRGTEAFF	TGTGCCAGCAGTTTCTCCAGGGGCACTGAAGCTTTCTTT
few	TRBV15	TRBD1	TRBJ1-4	CATSRDRQGSEKLFF	TGTGCCACCAGCAGAGATAGACAGGGAAGCGAAAAACTGTTTTTT
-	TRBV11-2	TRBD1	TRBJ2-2	CASSFGQGYTGELFF	TGTGCCAGCAGCTTCGGACAGGGGTACACCGGGGAGCTGTTTTTT
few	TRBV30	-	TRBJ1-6	CALGDSPLHF	TGTGCTCTCGGGGATTCACCCCTCCACTTT
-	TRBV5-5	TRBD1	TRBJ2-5	CASSSGQGKTQYF	TGTGCCAGCAGCTCGGGACAGGGGAAGACCCAGTACTTC
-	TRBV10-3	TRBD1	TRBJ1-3	CAMGDRDSGNTIYF	TGTGCCATGGGGGACAGGGACTCTGGAAACACCATATATTTT
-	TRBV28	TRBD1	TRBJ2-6	CASSGTGASGANVLTF	TGTGCCAGCTCCGGGACAGGGGCCTCTGGGGCCAACGTCCTGACTTTC
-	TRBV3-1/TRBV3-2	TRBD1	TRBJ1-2	CASSQTRTGGYGYTF	TGTGCCAGCAGCCAAACAAGGACAGGGGGCTATGGCTACACCTTC
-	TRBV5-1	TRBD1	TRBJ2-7	CASSWGQPLGNEQYF	TGCGCCAGCAGCTGGGGACAGCCCCTGGGTAACGAGCAGTACTTC
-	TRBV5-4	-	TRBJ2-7	CASSPGQGVVSYEQYF	TGTGCCAGCAGCCCTGGGCAGGGCGTCGTATCCTACGAGCAGTACTTC
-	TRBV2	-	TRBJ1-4	CASRTLKEKLFF	TGTGCCAGCAGGACTTTAAAGGAAAAACTGTTTTTT
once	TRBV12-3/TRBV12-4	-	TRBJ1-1	CASSGAGGTEAFF	TGTGCCAGCAGTGGGGCCGGGGGGACTGAAGCTTTCTTT
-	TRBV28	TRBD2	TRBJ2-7	CASSRTSIYEQYF	TGTGCCAGCAGCAGGACTAGCATCTACGAGCAGTACTTC
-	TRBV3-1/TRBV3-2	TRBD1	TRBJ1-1	CASSQFRGQEAFF	TGTGCCAGCAGCCAATTCAGGGGACAGGAAGCTTTCTTT
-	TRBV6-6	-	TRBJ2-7	CASSPGGSSYEQYF	TGTGCCAGCAGTCCAGGTGGAAGCTCCTACGAGCAGTACTTC
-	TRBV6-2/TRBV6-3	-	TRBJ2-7	CASSYWGTGQHYEQYF	TGTGCCAGCAGTTACTGGGGAACAGGGCAACACTACGAGCAGTACTTC
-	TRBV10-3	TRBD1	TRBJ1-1	CAISTGQGNTEAFF	TGTGCCATCAGTACCGGACAGGGGAACACTGAAGCTTTCTTT
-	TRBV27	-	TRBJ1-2	CASRPGQLGGGYTF	TGTGCCAGCAGGCCGGGACAACTTGGAGGTGGCTACACCTTC
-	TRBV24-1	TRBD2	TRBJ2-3	CATSGRGGTDTQYF	TGTGCCACCAGTGGACGGGGGGGAACAGATACGCAGTATTTT
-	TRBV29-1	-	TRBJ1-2	CSVGIGGSYTF	TGCAGCGTTGGTATAGGGGGTAGCTACACCTTC